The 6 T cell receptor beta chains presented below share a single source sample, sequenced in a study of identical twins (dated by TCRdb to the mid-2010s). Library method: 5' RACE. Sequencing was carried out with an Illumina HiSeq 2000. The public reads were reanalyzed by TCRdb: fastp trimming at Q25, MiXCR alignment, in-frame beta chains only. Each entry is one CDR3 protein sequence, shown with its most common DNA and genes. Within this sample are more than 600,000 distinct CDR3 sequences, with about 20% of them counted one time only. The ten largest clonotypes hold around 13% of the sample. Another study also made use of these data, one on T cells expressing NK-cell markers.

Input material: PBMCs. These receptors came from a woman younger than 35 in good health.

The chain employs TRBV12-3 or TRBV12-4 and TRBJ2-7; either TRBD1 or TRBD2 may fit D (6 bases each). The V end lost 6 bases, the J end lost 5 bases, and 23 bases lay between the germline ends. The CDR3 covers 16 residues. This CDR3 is CASSHSSWGAGHEQYF. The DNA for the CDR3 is TGTGCCAGCAGCCACAGTAGCTGGGGGGCAGGGCACGAGCAGTACTTC.

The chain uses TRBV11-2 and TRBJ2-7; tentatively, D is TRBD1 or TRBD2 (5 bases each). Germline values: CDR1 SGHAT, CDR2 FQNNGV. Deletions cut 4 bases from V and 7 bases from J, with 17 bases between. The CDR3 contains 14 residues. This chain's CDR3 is CASSSGLLTGEQYF. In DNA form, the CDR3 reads TGTGCCAGCAGCTCAGGGCTCCTGACGGGAGAGCAGTACTTC.

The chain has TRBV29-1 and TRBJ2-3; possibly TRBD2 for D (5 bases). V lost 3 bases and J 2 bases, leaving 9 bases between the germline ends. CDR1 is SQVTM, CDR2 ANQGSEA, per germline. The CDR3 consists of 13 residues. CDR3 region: CSVESGYTDTQYF. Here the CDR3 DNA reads TGCAGCGTTGAGAGCGGATACACAGATACGCAGTATTTT.

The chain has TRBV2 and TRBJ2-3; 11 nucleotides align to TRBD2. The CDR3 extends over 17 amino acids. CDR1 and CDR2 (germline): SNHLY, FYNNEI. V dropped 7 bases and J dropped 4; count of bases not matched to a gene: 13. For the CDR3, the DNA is TGTGCCAGCAAAAGGGCTGTTAGCGGGGGGGGGGCAGATACGCAGTATTTT. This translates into CASKRAVSGGGADTQYF.

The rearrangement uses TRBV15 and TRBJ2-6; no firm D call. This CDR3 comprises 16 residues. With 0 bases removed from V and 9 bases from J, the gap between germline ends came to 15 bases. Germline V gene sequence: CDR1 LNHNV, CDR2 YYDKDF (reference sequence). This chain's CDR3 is CATSRDPRKRVNVLTF. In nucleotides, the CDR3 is TGTGCCACCAGCAGAGATCCCCGAAAAAGGGTCAACGTCCTGACTTTC.

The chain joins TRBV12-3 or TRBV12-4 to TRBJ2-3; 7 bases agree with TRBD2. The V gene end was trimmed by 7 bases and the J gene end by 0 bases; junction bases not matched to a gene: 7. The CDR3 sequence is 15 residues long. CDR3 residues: CASNLGGLSTDTQYF. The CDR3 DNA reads TGTGCCAGCAACTTGGGGGGGTTAAGCACAGATACGCAGTATTTT.